The 2 T cell receptor beta chains reported below all come from one sample, sequenced in a study of cytomegalovirus exposure and HLA in healthy donors. PCR primers comprised 60 Vbeta and 13 Jbeta primers. Measured with immunoSEQ multiplex PCR; TCRdb has only the in-frame clones, and not every one. The repertoire includes about 120,000 clones, 8% to 10% of them detected once, and approximately 3% sits in the top ten. The sample taken for sequencing was PBMCs. All receptors come from a man aged 30 to 39 in good health and CMV-seronegative.

This chain links TRBV1 with TRBJ2-1; the D segment call TRBD2 is taken from the table without a DNA check. TRBV1 is tagged as a pseudogene. The CDR3 covers 14 residues. The CDR3 sequence is CTSSQDASGRFQFF. CDR3 nucleotide sequence: TGCACCAGCAGCCAAGATGCTAGCGGGAGATTCCAGTTCTTC.

This clone was seen a few times. The V gene is TRBV20-1, the J gene TRBJ2-7; D gene unclear. The CDR3 totals 11 residues. The V gene lost 5 bases and the J gene lost 7 bases, with 12 bases spanning the gap. Germline V gives CDR1 DFQATT, CDR2 SNEGSKA (reference sequence). The CDR3 DNA reads as TGCAGTGCTTCGACTGCGTGGGAGCAGTACTTC. Its protein is CSASTAWEQYF.